This is a list of T cell receptor beta chains from one sample in a study of Graves' ophthalmopathy and Graves' hyperthyroidism. TCRdb processed the multiplex PCR reads anew with MiXCR; each CDR3 protein has one entry. The profile covers about 620,000 distinct CDR3 sequences, with 22% appearing a single time and approximately 7.7% taken by the ten largest. Sequencing used peripheral blood. Receptors originate from a woman aged 18-35 years with stable Graves' hyperthyroidism. Some clones in this sample may be carry-over from other donors' samples. The CDR3 runs from the conserved cysteine through the conserved F or W.

v_call cdr3_aa
TRBV3-1 CASSQDLAGNTEAFF
TRBV10-3 CAISDWASRPYEQYF
TRBV6-1 CASRPVSGGNYGYTF
TRBV6-1 CASSEVFWDRSNQPQHF
TRBV27 CASSSPHSGRGSYEQYF
TRBV7-6 CASSADYYEQYF
TRBV25-1 CASSRRGGNTGELFF
TRBV6-1 CASRDRPYGYTF
TRBV28 CASSRGTITNTGELFF
TRBV6-2/TRBV6-3 CASSYSGGWGQVPFANTEAFF
TRBV7-2 CASSLETDYTEAFF
TRBV30 CAWSREGNSGNTIYF
TRBV12-3/TRBV12-4 CASSFGLDSNQPQHF
TRBV12-3/TRBV12-4 CASTKERVSPLHF
TRBV27 CASSPRGPRDIKNQPQHF
TRBV15 CATSPLQGQGAETQYF
TRBV7-8 CASSYRPPYEQYF
TRBV12-3/TRBV12-4 CASGGPNQPQHF
TRBV24-1 CATSPRGGQPQHF
TRBV6-4 CASTLSVNTEAFF
TRBV5-1 CASSRYGTTPETQYF
TRBV6-1 CASSSSGQDYEQYF
TRBV6-4 CASSDTGGTDTQYF
TRBV5-5 CASSLTDRLNQPQHF
TRBV24-1 CAAGTGTQPQHF
TRBV20-1 CSAVGLAGPDMVETQYF